One sample yielded the 3 T cell receptor beta chains listed below, sequenced in a study of cytomegalovirus exposure and HLA in healthy donors. 13 Jbeta primers and 60 Vbeta primers were used for the PCR. Here immunoSEQ multiplex PCR was the method, and the copy in TCRdb shows in-frame clones only, minus some. The sample includes roughly 140,000 clones, approximately 81% of them seen just once. The sample comprised PBMCs. The receptors were gathered from a woman aged 40-49 years in good health and CMV-seropositive.

The rearrangement links TRBV6-1 to TRBJ2-5, with 9 bases fitting TRBD1. Trimming at V came to 4 bases and at J to 5 bases, leaving 8 bases not matched to a gene. Germline CDR1 reads MNHNS; CDR2 reads SASEGT. The CDR3 spans 15 residues. CDR3 protein: CASSADRGSVETQYF. CDR3 nucleotides: TGTGCCAGCAGTGCCGACAGGGGGTCGGTGGAGACCCAGTACTTC.

V is TRBV7-6 and J is TRBJ2-3; 7 bases align to TRBD2. The germline CDR1 and CDR2 sequences are SGHVS and FNYEAQ. The CDR3 is made up of 18 amino acids. J lost 5 bases, V lost 1 base, and 15 bases had no gene match. CDR3 nucleotide sequence: TGTGCCAGCAGCTTAGGGGGGGGTACGGGGCGAAGCGGAGATACGCAGTATTTT. This sequence encodes CASSLGGGTGRSGDTQYF.

This sequence joins TRBV28 and TRBJ1-2; TRBD1 is a possible D gene (6 bases). The CDR3 length is 15 residues. V was clipped by 5 bases and J by 5 bases, with 18 bases between them. Germline V gives CDR1 MDHEN, CDR2 SYDVKM. The CDR3 DNA is TGTGCCAGCAGTCTGGGGGGGCGGATCGGGTATGGCTACACCTTC. Translated, it gives CASSLGGRIGYGYTF.